The 9 T cell receptor beta chains presented below share a single source sample, sequenced in a study of T cells in Graves' hyperthyroidism and ophthalmopathy. It was RNA transcripts that yielded the amplified TCR beta CDR3 regions. TCR CDR3 underwent first-round RT-PCR with the HTBI primer set. From the multiplex PCR reads, TCRdb called clonotypes with MiXCR, one entry per CDR3 protein. The table records around 620,000 distinct CDR3 sequences, 16% of them present only once. The sample taken for sequencing was blood. The receptors stem from a woman in her 30s with Graves' hyperthyroidism.

At least ten counts were recorded for this clonotype. The V gene is TRBV7-2, the J gene TRBJ2-3; no firm D call. The CDR3 runs 15 residues. The ends were cut back, 5 bases at V and 4 bases at J, with 16 bases in the middle. The germline gives CDR1 SGHTA, CDR2 FQGNSA. In nucleotides, the CDR3 is TGTGCCAGCAGCCGCCTAGGAGAGCCAGCAGATACGCAGTATTTT. Translated: CASSRLGEPADTQYF. Full variable domain (remainder filled in from reference TRBV7-2 and TRBJ2-3): GAGVSQSPSNKVTEKGKDVELRCDPISGHTALYWYRQSLGQGLEFLIYFQGNSAPDKSGLPSDRFSAERTGGSVSTLTIQRTQQEDSAVYLCASSRLGEPADTQYFGPGTRLTVL.

The chain recombines TRBV5-4 with TRBJ2-2, with 14 bases identical to TRBD2. Per germline, CDR1 SGHNT and CDR2 YYREEE (reference sequence). The ends lost 3 bases at V and 6 bases at J; junction bases unmatched: 13. The CDR3 covers 19 residues. CDR3 nucleotides: TGTGCCAGCAGCTCCGGACTAGCGGGAGGCATAGGCTCGGCCGGGGAGCTGTTTTTT. Its protein is CASSSGLAGGIGSAGELFF.

This clonotype was found many times. This rearrangement joins TRBV28 to TRBJ2-7; D not resolved. Germline values: CDR1 MDHEN, CDR2 SYDVKM. The CDR3 is 12 residues long. The ends were cut back, 4 bases at V and 4 bases at J, with 8 bases in the middle. The chain's CDR3 is CASSSDVYEQYF. As DNA, the CDR3 is TGTGCCAGCAGTTCTGACGTGTACGAGCAGTACTTC.

The CDR3 DNA reads TGTGCCAGCAGCGTAGACCCCGGGGGAGGGAAAGGCTACACCTTC. This gives the protein CASSVDPGGGKGYTF. The chain has TRBV9 and TRBJ1-2; tentatively, D is TRBD1 (5 bases). The V gene lost 0 bases and the J gene lost 8 bases, with 17 bases spanning the gap. CDR1 SGDLS and CDR2 YYNGEE come from the germline V gene. This CDR3 has 15 amino acids.

The rearrangement uses TRBV11-3 and TRBJ2-7; the match to TRBD1 covers 9 bases. Trimming removed 5 bases from V and 4 bases from J; junction bases left unmatched: 12. The CDR3 covers 16 residues. CDR1 is SGHNT, CDR2 YENEEA, per germline. This CDR3 is CASSGDRQGDRYEQYF. The CDR3 nucleotides read TGTGCCAGCAGCGGAGATCGACAGGGGGATAGATACGAGCAGTACTTC. Complete variable domain (other parts from reference TRBV11-3 and TRBJ2-7): EAGVVQSPRYKIIEKKQPVAFWCNPISGHNTLYWYLQNLGQGPELLIRYENEEAVDDSQLPKDRFSAERLKGVDSTLKIQPAELGDSAVYLCASSGDRQGDRYEQYFGPGTRLTVT.

At least ten counts were recorded for this clonotype. The V gene is TRBV18, the J gene TRBJ2-1; weak D call: TRBD2 (6 bases). This CDR3 comprises 13 residues. V lost 7 bases, J lost 9 bases, and 16 bases lay in between. Germline CDR1 KGHSH, CDR2 LQKENI. This CDR3 reads CASCEGLYCEQFF. Written as DNA, the CDR3 is TGTGCCAGCTGCGAGGGACTGTACTGTGAGCAGTTCTTC.

This clonotype was seen a few times. The V call is TRBV18, the J call TRBJ2-1, with D possibly TRBD2 on 5 matching bases. In germline, CDR1 is KGHSH, CDR2 LQKENI. The CDR3 length is 14 residues. V lost 3 bases and J 5 bases, leaving 11 bases between the germline ends. The CDR3 DNA is TGTGCCAGCTCACCCCGGGAATCGGACAATGAGCAGTTCTTC. The encoded protein is CASSPRESDNEQFF.

V and J are TRBV7-9 and TRBJ2-7, with D perhaps being TRBD1 or TRBD2 (5 bases each). V lost 5 bases and J lost 3, with 11 bases in between. The germline CDR1 and CDR2 sequences are SEHNR and FQNEAQ (reference sequence). This CDR3 is 13 amino acids long. The CDR3: CASSQGENYEQYF. As DNA, the CDR3 is TGTGCCAGCAGCCAGGGAGAGAACTACGAGCAGTACTTC.

The rearrangement joins TRBV25-1 to TRBJ1-1; D not certain. The CDR3 extends over 12 amino acids. CDR1 is MGHDK and CDR2 is SYGVNS in the germline V gene. Trimming took 4 bases from V and 10 from J, leaving 13 bases between them. The CDR3 here is CASSGDGGAAFF. DNA of the CDR3: TGTGCCAGCAGTGGAGACGGAGGAGCAGCTTTCTTT.